Shown below are 9 T cell receptor beta chains from a single sample sequenced in a study of blood T cell repertoires in COVID-19. The repertoire was sequenced with immunoSEQ multiplex PCR; TCRdb's copy has only in-frame clones and lacks some. This table has some 180,000 clones, nearly 90% appearing once. Sequenced input: peripheral blood. These receptors were taken from a man aged 45 to 65 with COVID-19, enrolled during active disease.

V usage is TRBV30 and J usage is TRBJ2-7, with 10 bases aligning to TRBD1. Germline V gene data show CDR1 as GTSNPN and CDR2 as SVGIG (reference sequence). The CDR3 runs 13 residues. The junction had 6 bases not matched to a gene; V was cut back by 3 bases and J by 7 bases. DNA of the CDR3: TGTGCCTGGAGCCCGACAGGGGGCTGGGAGCAGTACTTC. Translated: CAWSPTGGWEQYF.

CDR3 in DNA: TGTGCCAGCAGTTCCGACAGGGGTCGGCGTAGCAATCAGCCCCAGCATTTT. This gives the protein CASSSDRGRRSNQPQHF. The chain uses TRBV6-2 or TRBV6-3 and TRBJ1-5; 8 nucleotides agree with TRBD1. Germline V gives CDR1 MNHEY, CDR2 SVGEGT. The CDR3 is 17 residues long. J gave up 0 bases and V 4 bases, and 8 bases lay outside the gene matches.

The genes are TRBV19 and TRBJ2-5, with 7 positions matching TRBD1. This CDR3 is built from 16 residues. Germline loops: CDR1 LNHDA, CDR2 SQIVND (reference sequence). With 6 bases clipped from V and 5 bases from J, the junction kept 15 bases outside the gene matches. CDR3 sequence (DNA): TGTGCCAGTAGCCGACAGGGTGTCAGCCCCCGGGAGACCCAGTACTTC. As protein: CASSRQGVSPRETQYF.

The rearrangement links TRBV28 to TRBJ2-3; D might be TRBD2 (7 bases). From germline, CDR1 is MDHEN and CDR2 SYDVKM. V shed 8 bases and J shed 2 bases, with 20 bases lying between them. The CDR3 covers 16 residues. The CDR3 here is CASHTHGGPITDTQYF. The CDR3 DNA reads as TGTGCCAGCCACACCCACGGGGGGCCCATCACAGATACGCAGTATTTT.

The chain is built from TRBV12-5 and TRBJ2-7; 10 bases fit TRBD1. Germline-derived CDR1 and CDR2 are LGHNT and FRNRAP. The V gene end was trimmed by 3 bases and the J gene end by 3 bases; junction bases not matched to a gene: 5. The CDR3 loop spans 15 amino acids. The CDR3 protein is CASGLPGQGYYEQYF. In DNA form, the CDR3 reads TGTGCTAGTGGTTTACCGGGACAGGGGTACTACGAGCAGTACTTC.

Here the CDR3 DNA reads TGTGCCACCAGCAGAGGGGAGGAGACCCAGTACTTC. It translates to CATSRGEETQYF. This chain uses TRBV15 with TRBJ2-5, with TRBD2 as a possible D gene (5 bases). Germline assignment: CDR1 LNHNV and CDR2 YYDKDF (reference sequence). There are 12 residues in the CDR3. V lost 1 base and J lost 5, with 5 bases in between.

This clone was observed many times. The chain couples TRBV3-1 (or the pseudogene TRBV3-2) to TRBJ2-5, with D perhaps matching TRBD2 (5 bases). V was trimmed by 0 bases and J by 0 bases, leaving 14 bases between them. The CDR3 length is 17 residues. The germline V gene encodes CDR1 LGHDT and CDR2 YNNKEL (reference sequence). The CDR3: CASSQDGERLYQETQYF. The CDR3 coding sequence is TGTGCCAGCAGCCAAGATGGGGAGCGCCTGTACCAAGAGACCCAGTACTTC.

For this clone: Other DNA sequences of this sample code for an identical CDR3. CDR3 in amino acids: CATSRDGGNEKLFF. DNA for the CDR3: TGTGCCACCAGCAGAGATGGGGGGAATGAAAAACTGTTTTTT. The genes are TRBV15 and TRBJ1-4; TRBD1 is a possible D gene (5 bases). Germline values: CDR1 LNHNV, CDR2 YYDKDF (reference sequence). This CDR3 is built from 14 residues. The V gene lost 0 bases and the J gene lost 5 bases, with 7 bases spanning the gap.

This rearrangement joins TRBV28 to TRBJ1-5, with a weak D call TRBD1 (6 bases). V was shortened by 8 bases and J by 9 bases, with 23 bases between the two germline ends. Germline loops: CDR1 MDHEN, CDR2 SYDVKM. CDR3 size: 15 residues. For the CDR3, the DNA is TGTGCCAGCGGGGTTAGGGGGGGCCTCAGGGGGCCCCAGCATTTT. Translating gives CASGVRGGLRGPQHF.